A selection of T cell receptor beta chains follows, all from one sample in a study of tumor-infiltrating lymphocytes in oesophageal squamous cell carcinoma. TCRdb reprocessed the PCR reads with MiXCR, giving one entry per CDR3 protein. The sample has some 17,000 distinct CDR3 sequences, about 50% seen once. The sequenced sample was normal esophageal tissue next to the tumor. The receptors were gathered from a female donor with esophageal squamous cell carcinoma. Each CDR3 is given with its conserved first and last residue. The D gene is left open where the match is weak. The size field is filled for only some rows; it gives once, few, many or a size class.

abundance	j_gene	d_gene	v_gene	CDR3nt	CDR3aa
NA	TRBJ2-1	TRBD2	TRBV7-9	TGTGCCAGCAGCTTATATGGACTAGCGGGACCCGAGGGAGGGAATGAGCAGTTCTTC	CASSLYGLAGPEGGNEQFF
medium-sized	TRBJ2-1	TRBD1	TRBV12-3/TRBV12-4	TGTGCCAGCAGTTTAGGGGACAGTTCCTACAATGAGCAGTTCTTC	CASSLGDSSYNEQFF
many	TRBJ1-1	NA	TRBV28	TGTGCCAGCGGTCCGATACTACAGGGATACACTGAAGCTTTCTTT	CASGPILQGYTEAFF
NA	TRBJ2-5	TRBD2	TRBV7-8	TGTGCCAGCAGCTTGGATAGCGGGAGTGCTGAGACCCAGTACTTC	CASSLDSGSAETQYF
NA	TRBJ2-4	NA	TRBV2	TGTGCCAGCAGTGGGGGGAAAGCCAAAAACATTCAGTACTTC	CASSGGKAKNIQYF
many	TRBJ1-2	TRBD1	TRBV6-1	TGTGCCAGCACCACATTGGGGACAGGGGGCGTGGGCTACACCTTC	CASTTLGTGGVGYTF
medium-sized	TRBJ2-1	NA	TRBV6-1	TGTGCCAGCTCCCCGGGTTTGGGGAATGAGCAGTTCTTC	CASSPGLGNEQFF
NA	TRBJ2-3	TRBD2	TRBV7-4	TGTGCCACCTCCCTTACTAGCGGGAGCACAGATACGCAGTATTTT	CATSLTSGSTDTQYF
NA	TRBJ2-3	TRBD2	TRBV11-2	TGTGCCAGCAGCGTAACTAGCGGAGGGGGAAATACGCAGTATTTT	CASSVTSGGGNTQYF
many	TRBJ2-3	TRBD1	TRBV6-1	TGTGCCAGCAGTGAAGCGGACAGGTTCACAGATACGCAGTATTTT	CASSEADRFTDTQYF
NA	TRBJ1-6	TRBD1	TRBV7-2	TGTGCCAGCAGCTTACAGGACAGGGAGAATTCACCCCTCCACTTT	CASSLQDRENSPLHF
NA	TRBJ2-5	NA	TRBV12-3/TRBV12-4	TGTGCCAGCAGTTTAGGTTCTACAAGCAATGAGCAGTACTTC	CASSLGSTSNEQYF
NA	TRBJ2-7	TRBD2	TRBV7-9	TGTGCCAGCAGCCTATTGGACGCTGCGGGAGGGTACGAGCAGTACTTC	CASSLLDAAGGYEQYF
medium-sized	TRBJ2-7	NA	TRBV7-6	TGTGCCAGCAGTCCAGCGCGGGGTCATACCTACGAGCAGTACTTC	CASSPARGHTYEQYF
many	TRBJ1-1	TRBD1	TRBV4-2	TGTGCCAGCAGCCAAGATGGGACAGGACCTAACACTGAAGCTTTCTTT	CASSQDGTGPNTEAFF
NA	TRBJ2-7	NA	TRBV12-3/TRBV12-4	TGTGCCAGCAGGGCAGACATCCACGAGCAGTACTTC	CASRADIHEQYF
many	TRBJ2-1	TRBD2	TRBV20-1	TGCAGTGCAGATCCAAGCGGGGGTTGGCCAAACGAGCAGTTCTTC	CSADPSGGWPNEQFF
NA	TRBJ2-4	TRBD2	TRBV10-2	TGCGCCAGCGCCGACGTACTAGCGGCAGGTCGTGAGCAGTACTTC	CASADVLAAGREQYF
medium-sized	TRBJ2-1	NA	TRBV7-2	TGTGCCAGCAGCCCACTACAGGGTTCCTACAATGAGCAGTTCTTC	CASSPLQGSYNEQFF
medium-sized	TRBJ1-4	NA	TRBV7-9	TGTGCCAGCAGCGAAGGACACCGTAATGAAAAACTGTTTTTT	CASSEGHRNEKLFF
NA	TRBJ2-1	NA	TRBV30	TGTGCCTGGAGTGGGTCAGGGAATGAGCAGTTCTTC	CAWSGSGNEQFF
many	TRBJ2-7	NA	TRBV27	TGTGCCAGCAGTCCAAGCCGAACAGGGACCTACGAGCAGTACTTC	CASSPSRTGTYEQYF
NA	TRBJ2-5	NA	TRBV7-9	TGTGCCAGCAGCGCGGACCGTAGCTTTGAGACCCAGTACTTC	CASSADRSFETQYF
medium-sized	TRBJ2-3	NA	TRBV12-5	TGTGCTAGTGGTTTGGTTCCGGGACATGGCGATACGCAGTATTTT	CASGLVPGHGDTQYF
many	TRBJ2-3	TRBD1	TRBV5-1	TGCGCCAGCAGCTTTACAGGGGTAAGAACAGATACGCAGTATTTT	CASSFTGVRTDTQYF
NA	TRBJ2-7	TRBD2	TRBV7-2	TGTGCCAGCAGCTTAGGGGCGGGAGTTCGGTCCTACGAGCAGTACTTC	CASSLGAGVRSYEQYF
many	TRBJ2-2	TRBD2	TRBV4-2	TGTGCCAGCAGCCAAGGGGGAGCGGGAGGCGCCGGGGAGCTGTTTTTT	CASSQGGAGGAGELFF
many	TRBJ1-5	NA	TRBV15	TGTGCCACCACAAGAGGGGGTTGGAGCAATCAGCCCCAGCATTTT	CATTRGGWSNQPQHF
many	TRBJ2-7	TRBD1	TRBV19	TGTGCCAGTAGTGTGGCCGGGACAGGGCGCTACGAGCAGTACTTC	CASSVAGTGRYEQYF
many	TRBJ1-2	NA	TRBV10-1	TGCGCCAGCAGTGAAGTGCAGGGGCAGGGCTACACCTTC	CASSEVQGQGYTF
once	TRBJ2-5	NA	TRBV5-6	TGTGCCAGCAGCTTGGGAATGGGAGTGATCCAAGAGACCCAGTACTTC	CASSLGMGVIQETQYF
medium-sized	TRBJ1-1	NA	TRBV7-9	TGTGCCAGCAGCTTAGGGGGGGGGACAAGAGCTTTCTTT	CASSLGGGTRAFF
NA	TRBJ2-1	NA	TRBV7-3	TGTGCCAGCAGCTTCCAAGGACTTCCAAATGAGCAGTTCTTC	CASSFQGLPNEQFF
few	TRBJ2-5	NA	TRBV4-1	TGCGCCAGCAGCCAAGCAGGTGGGGCCTGGGAGACCCAGTACTTC	CASSQAGGAWETQYF
NA	TRBJ2-5	NA	TRBV20-1	TGCAGTGCTCAAGGGGGGCCACAAGAGACCCAGTACTTC	CSAQGGPQETQYF
NA	TRBJ1-1	NA	TRBV7-2	TGTGCCAGCAGCCTCCAATGGAACACTGAAGCTTTCTTT	CASSLQWNTEAFF
NA	TRBJ1-5	NA	TRBV28	TGTGCCAGCAGTTTGACGGGGGTGAGCAATCAGCCCCAGCATTTT	CASSLTGVSNQPQHF
many	TRBJ1-4	TRBD1	TRBV24-1	TGTGCCACCAGTGATTCCCCAGGACAGGGGGGAAAACTGTTTTTT	CATSDSPGQGGKLFF
medium-sized	TRBJ2-1	NA	TRBV7-9	TGTGCCAGCAGCTTACAGACCTATGAGCAGTTCTTC	CASSLQTYEQFF
NA	TRBJ2-1	TRBD2	TRBV7-9	TGTGCCAGCAGCTTGGCGGGGGTCCCCGAGCACTTCTTC	CASSLAGVPEHFF
NA	TRBJ1-1	NA	TRBV28	TGTGCCAGCAGTTGGGTCACTGAAGCTTTCTTT	CASSWVTEAFF
NA	TRBJ2-7	NA	TRBV6-2/TRBV6-3	TGTGCCAGCACTCTAAAGGGCTCCTCCTACGAGCAGTACTTC	CASTLKGSSYEQYF
NA	TRBJ2-1	TRBD2	TRBV6-8	TGTGCCAGCAGTCGCCCTAGCGGGAGGGCCAATGAGCAGTTCTTC	CASSRPSGRANEQFF
NA	TRBJ2-1	TRBD2	TRBV7-3	TGTGCCAGCAGCTCATCCGGGACTACCAATGAGCAGTTCTTC	CASSSSGTTNEQFF
NA	TRBJ1-2	NA	TRBV7-2	TGTGCCAGCAGCTTAGGGGACGGGAACTATGGCTACACCTTC	CASSLGDGNYGYTF
medium-sized	TRBJ2-1	NA	TRBV12-3/TRBV12-4	TGTGCCAGCAGTGGGGGACTTTTCAATGAGCAGTTCTTC	CASSGGLFNEQFF
medium-sized	TRBJ2-5	TRBD2	TRBV7-7	TGTGCTAGCAGCTGGGGACTAGCGGGAGGGGAGACCCAGTACTTC	CASSWGLAGGETQYF
NA	TRBJ1-2	NA	TRBV27	TGTGCCAGCAGTCCCCGGGAAGGGCTTAACTATGGCTACACCTTC	CASSPREGLNYGYTF